Listed here are 6 T cell receptor beta chains from one sample, sequenced in a study of CD8 T cells in ankylosing spondylitis. No antigen is known for these receptors. General study findings and limits: What appeared characteristic of ankylosing spondylitis blood was a TCR beta motif of fewer than ten highly homologous variants.

Each CDR3 protein gets one entry after TCRdb re-called the 5' RACE reads with MiXCR. Found here are 450,000 to 550,000 distinct CDR3 sequences, approximately 5% of them singletons; the top ten hold around 3.5%. The sequencing sample was made of blood, either unsorted or a sorted T cell fraction (not recorded which). These receptors came from a male donor with ankylosing spondylitis.

At least ten counts were recorded for this clonotype. The gene calls are TRBV9 and TRBJ2-2; 12 nucleotides align to TRBD2. Germline CDR1 is SGDLS and CDR2 is YYNGEE. With 4 bases clipped from V and 5 bases from J, the junction kept 6 bases outside the gene matches. This CDR3 comprises 16 residues. Written as DNA, the CDR3 is TGTGCCAGCAGCATCGGGACTAGCGGGCGGACCGGGGAGCTGTTTTTT. Translation gives CASSIGTSGRTGELFF.

This clonotype came up a few times. The chain combines TRBV28 with TRBJ2-5; TRBD2 is a possible D gene (5 bases). Germline loops: CDR1 MDHEN, CDR2 SYDVKM. Trimming removed 8 bases at V and 1 base at J, with 11 bases between. There are 13 residues in the CDR3. In DNA form, the CDR3 reads TGTGCCAGCTGGAGCGGAAGCCAAGAGACCCAGTACTTC. As protein: CASWSGSQETQYF.

This clonotype has ten or more counts. This sequence joins TRBV24-1 and TRBJ2-5; the D call may be TRBD1 or TRBD2 (5 bases each). The CDR3 is 15 amino acids. Trimming took off 4 bases at V and 3 bases at J, with 14 bases between the two ends. From germline, CDR1 is KGHDR and CDR2 SFDVKD. The chain's CDR3 is CATSDPGQTEETQYF. The CDR3, as DNA: TGTGCCACCAGTGACCCGGGGCAGACCGAAGAGACCCAGTACTTC.

This clonotype has at least ten counts. The genes are TRBV29-1 and TRBJ2-3; 8 bases are a match to TRBD2. Trimming took 4 bases from V and 2 from J; bases not matched to a gene: 5. The CDR3 runs 14 residues. The germline gives CDR1 SQVTM, CDR2 ANQGSEA. CDR3 DNA: TGCAGCGTTGGACCGGGGGGGGCCACAGATACGCAGTATTTT. It translates to CSVGPGGATDTQYF.

The sample holds many counts of this clonotype. This sequence joins TRBV12-3 or TRBV12-4 and TRBJ2-7; no reliable D call. Trimming removed 2 bases from V and 3 bases from J, with 11 bases in between. The CDR3 length is 14 residues. CDR3 bases: TGTGCCAGCAGTTTATATAACATCGACTACGAGCAGTACTTC. It translates to CASSLYNIDYEQYF.

CDR3 amino acids: CASSQSHTSRNEQFF. CDR3 bases: TGTGCCAGCAGCCAATCCCATACTAGCAGGAATGAGCAGTTCTTC. The rearrangement uses TRBV16 and TRBJ2-1, with D maybe TRBD2 (6 bases). Germline lookup yields CDR1 KGHSY and CDR2 FQNENV. This CDR3 has 15 amino acids. V lost 0 bases and J 7 bases, leaving 13 bases between the germline ends.